Listed below are T cell receptor beta chains from one sample, sequenced in a study of PD-L1 blockade in urothelial cancer. Sequencing used immunoSEQ multiplex PCR; TCRdb keeps in-frame clones, though not all of them. Of about 51,000 clones listed, approximately 86% are singletons. Here the sequenced sample was PBMCs, taken around atezolizumab (anti-PD-L1) treatment. The receptor source for this set is a man aged 55-75 years with urothelial cancer. CDR3s include the opening cysteine and the closing phenylalanine or tryptophan. A D gene is named only where the DNA matches it firmly. Only some rows state a clone size, as once, few, many or a class for expanded clones.

>.|TRBV6-5|.|TRBJ1-1
TGTGCCAGCAGTTATAGTAGTACGCTAGATACTGAAGCTTTCTTT
CASSYSSTLDTEAFF
>TRBD1|TRBV4-3|few|TRBJ2-7
TGCGCCAGCAGCCAAGTCTTGAGAACCGGGACAGGGGCCTACGAGCAGTACTTC
CASSQVLRTGTGAYEQYF
>TRBD1|TRBV5-6|.|TRBJ1-2
TGTGCCAGCAGCTTTACCGGGACAGCCTTCTCCTATGGCTACACCTTC
CASSFTGTAFSYGYTF
>TRBD2|TRBV28|.|TRBJ2-2
TGTGCCAGCCATCTTAGCGGGAGACCCGGGGAGCTGTTTTTT
CASHLSGRPGELFF
>TRBD2|TRBV9|.|TRBJ2-2
TGTGCCAGCAGCGTCATAGCGGGGGGGCGAGCCGGGGAGCTGTTTTTT
CASSVIAGGRAGELFF
>TRBD1|TRBV19|.|TRBJ1-1
TGTGCCAGTAGTACTCAGACAGGGGGAACTGAAGCTTTCTTT
CASSTQTGGTEAFF
>TRBD1|TRBV4-2|.|TRBJ1-2
TGTGCCAGCAGCCTCGCCGAAGGACAGGTTTCGTCCTATGGCTACACCTTC
CASSLAEGQVSSYGYTF
>.|TRBV4-2|.|TRBJ2-6
TGTGCCAGCAGCCAAGAAGGTGGGGGCGCGACCCCTGGGGCCAACGTCCTGACTTTC
CASSQEGGGATPGANVLTF
>.|TRBV5-1|.|TRBJ2-2
TGCGCCAGCAGCGTGACAACCCCTAACACCGGGGAGCTGTTTTTT
CASSVTTPNTGELFF
>.|TRBV7-2|few|TRBJ2-7
TGTGCCAGCAGGCAGGGGGGCACCTACGAGCAGTACTTC
CASRQGGTYEQYF
>TRBD1|TRBV6-6|.|TRBJ1-5
TGTGCCAGCAGTTCTACAGGGGTAGGTTTTCAGCCCCAGCATTTT
CASSSTGVGFQPQHF
>TRBD2|TRBV5-1|.|TRBJ2-1
TGCGCCAGCACAATTACTAGCGGAGCTAGTGAGCAGTTCTTC
CASTITSGASEQFF
>.|TRBV7-2|.|TRBJ1-1
TGTGCCAGCAGAATTACCCACATGAACACTGAAGCTTTCTTT
CASRITHMNTEAFF
>.|TRBV28|.|TRBJ1-2
TGTGCCAGCAGCACCCCAGGTGGCTATGGCTACACCTTC
CASSTPGGYGYTF
>.|TRBV10-3|.|TRBJ1-2
TGTGCCATCAGCGAGAGAGACTGCGACTTC
CAISERDCDF
>TRBD1|TRBV2|.|TRBJ1-6
TGTGCCAGCAGCCTTAAAGGGGGACAGTCTAATTCACCCCTCCACTTT
CASSLKGGQSNSPLHF
>.|TRBV7-2|few|TRBJ1-1
TGTGCCAGCAGCTTCAGGACAGCTATAACTGAAGCTTTCTTT
CASSFRTAITEAFF
>.|TRBV5-8|.|TRBJ1-2
TGTGCCAGCAGCGACAGCTCCAACTATGGCTACACCTTC
CASSDSSNYGYTF
>TRBD1|TRBV18|once|TRBJ2-7
TGTGCCAGCTCACCTCCTTTGGCCAGGGGGCGTCGGTACGAGCAGTACTTC
CASSPPLARGRRYEQYF
>.|TRBV10-3|.|TRBJ1-2
TGTGCCATCAGTGTGGACAGCACCTCTGTGTATGGCTACACCTTC
CAISVDSTSVYGYTF
>TRBD1|TRBV5-1|few|TRBJ2-1
TGCGCCAGCGGCAAGGGACAGGGGGGCGTCAATGAGCAGTTCTTC
CASGKGQGGVNEQFF
>TRBD1|TRBV19|.|TRBJ1-2
TGTGCCAGTAGTAAAACGGGACAGGGTTACGGCTACACCTTC
CASSKTGQGYGYTF
>.|TRBV4-1|.|TRBJ1-1
TGCGCCAGCAGCCATCGGGATGCGGCTCGCACTGAAGCTTTCTTT
CASSHRDAARTEAFF
>.|TRBV9|.|TRBJ1-6
TGTGCCAGCAGCGTGGCGGGGGCCGGATCACCCCTCCACTTT
CASSVAGAGSPLHF
>.|TRBV2|.|TRBJ2-7
TGTGCCAGCAGTGAAGAGCGCTACGAGCAGTACTTC
CASSEERYEQYF
>.|TRBV4-2|.|TRBJ1-5
TGTGCCAGCAGCCACCAACTCCAAGGAGGGACCCAAAATCAGCCCCAGCATTTT
CASSHQLQGGTQNQPQHF
>.|TRBV5-1|.|TRBJ2-7
TGCGCCAGCAGCTTGATGGGAGGCGAGCAGTACTTC
CASSLMGGEQYF
>TRBD1|TRBV7-7|.|TRBJ2-5
TGTGCTAGCAGCGCCGGACAGGGGGCAGCGGAGACCCAGTACTTC
CASSAGQGAAETQYF
>.|TRBV4-3|.|TRBJ2-1
TGCGCCAGCAGCCAAGATTGGGTAGCGGCCTACAATGAGCAGTTCTTC
CASSQDWVAAYNEQFF
>TRBD1|TRBV6-1|.|TRBJ1-2
TGTGCCAGCAGTGTAGACAGGGGAGACTATGGCTACACCTTC
CASSVDRGDYGYTF
>.|TRBV4-2|.|TRBJ1-2
TGTGCCAGCAGCCACGCCAGGGGAGGGGGTGACTATGGCTACACCTTC
CASSHARGGGDYGYTF
>.|TRBV25-1|.|TRBJ2-7
TGTGCCAGCAGGACCTTTCTGACTCCGGACTACGAGCAGTACTTC
CASRTFLTPDYEQYF
>.|TRBV23-1|.|TRBJ2-7
TGCGCCAGCAGTCATCCCTTATTTAGTGAGTCCTCCTACGAGCAGTACTTC
CASSHPLFSESSYEQYF
>TRBD1|TRBV5-1|.|TRBJ2-7
TGCGCCAGCAGCCGGGACAGGGGGACCTACGAGCAGTACTTC
CASSRDRGTYEQYF
>TRBD1|TRBV29-1|.|TRBJ2-7
TGCAGCGCGAGGATGGGACAGGGGATACCCTACGAGCAGTACTTC
CSARMGQGIPYEQYF
>TRBD2|TRBV19|.|TRBJ2-7
TGTGCCAGTAGCGGTGCTAGCGGGGTGACCTACGAGCAGTACTTC
CASSGASGVTYEQYF
>TRBD1|TRBV29-1|.|TRBJ1-3
TGCAGCGTGGCGGACAGGAGCTCTGGAAACACCATATATTTT
CSVADRSSGNTIYF
>TRBD1|TRBV7-9|once|TRBJ2-7
TGTGCCAGCGAGGGACAGAACTACGAGCAGTACTTC
CASEGQNYEQYF
>TRBD2|TRBV30|once|TRBJ2-1
TGTGCCTGGAGTGTATTCGCGGGGGGGCAGAATGAGCAGTTCTTC
CAWSVFAGGQNEQFF
>TRBD2|TRBV28|.|TRBJ2-7
TGTGCCAGCAGTGGCCGACTAGCGGGACCCTACGAGCAGTACTTC
CASSGRLAGPYEQYF
>TRBD2|TRBV5-1|.|TRBJ2-1
TGCGCCAGCAGCCTACTAGCGCAAGAGTCCTACAATGAGCAGTTCTTC
CASSLLAQESYNEQFF
>.|TRBV28|.|TRBJ2-1
TGTGCCAGCAGTTTTTTTGGGAGTAAGAAGGATGAGCAGTTCTTC
CASSFFGSKKDEQFF
>.|TRBV5-8|.|TRBJ1-1
TGTGCCAGCAGTCGCGCTTTGAACACTGAAGCTTTCTTT
CASSRALNTEAFF
>.|TRBV7-8|once|TRBJ1-4
TGTGCCAGCAGCCGGGACGGAGGGAGCACTAATGAAAAACTGTTTTTT
CASSRDGGSTNEKLFF
>TRBD1|TRBV6-1|.|TRBJ1-1
TGTGCCAGCAGTGGAAAAGGGACAGAGCAAGCTTTCTTT
CASSGKGTEQAFF
>TRBD1|TRBV2|.|TRBJ1-2
TGTGCCAGCAGCCCCGGGACAGTCTATGGCTACACCTTC
CASSPGTVYGYTF
>TRBD1|TRBV18|.|TRBJ2-1
TGTGCCAGCTCACCGGGGACAGGGAGCCGTGAGCAGTTCTTC
CASSPGTGSREQFF
>TRBD2|TRBV2|once|TRBJ2-7
TGTGCCAGCAGTGGGGGACTAGCGTACTCCTACGAGCAGTACTTC
CASSGGLAYSYEQYF